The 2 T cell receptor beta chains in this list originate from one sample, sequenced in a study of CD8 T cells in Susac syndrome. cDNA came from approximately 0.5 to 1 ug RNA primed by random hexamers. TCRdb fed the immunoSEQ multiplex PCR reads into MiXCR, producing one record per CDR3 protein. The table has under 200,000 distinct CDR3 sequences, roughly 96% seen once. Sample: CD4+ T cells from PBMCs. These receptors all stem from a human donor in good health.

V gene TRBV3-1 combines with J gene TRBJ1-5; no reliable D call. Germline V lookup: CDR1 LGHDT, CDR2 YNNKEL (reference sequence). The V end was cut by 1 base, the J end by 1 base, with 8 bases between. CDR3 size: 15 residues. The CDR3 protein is CASSQGGASNQPQHF. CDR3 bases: TGTGCCAGCAGCCAAGGCGGAGCGAGCAATCAGCCCCAGCATTTT.

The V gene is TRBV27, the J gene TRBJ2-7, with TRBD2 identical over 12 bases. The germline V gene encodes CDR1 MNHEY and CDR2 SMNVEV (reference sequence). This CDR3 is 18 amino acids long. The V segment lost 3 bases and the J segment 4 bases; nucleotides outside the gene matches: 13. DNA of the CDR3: TGTGCCAGCAGTTTGGCCAGGGATGGACTAGCGGGGTCTTACGAGCAGTACTTC. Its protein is CASSLARDGLAGSYEQYF.